Shown below are 5 T cell receptor beta chains from a single sample sequenced in a study of T cell clonality in common variable immunodeficiency (dated by TCRdb to the mid-2010s). The library came from the immunoSEQ multiplex PCR assay. Imported from immuneACCESS, the table was reduced by TCRdb to in-frame sequences with V and J called. These copies leave out some clones; in studies compared against another copy, an unresolved V gene accounts for under half, and the cause of the remainder is not known. This sample includes approximately 81,000 clones, and none of them was observed just once. About 0.8% of the sample comes from the top ten. Sequenced sample: peripheral blood mononuclear cells. Receptors originate from a person between 18 and 75 years old in good health.

The table lists this clone with many counts. Coverage ceases 3 residues before the CDR3 finishes, and the germline J gene fills in the end. The chain carries TRBV19 and TRBJ1-5; D is perhaps TRBD1 (5 bases). V was trimmed by 7 bases and J by 0 bases, leaving 13 bases between them. Germline CDR1 reads LNHDA; CDR2 reads SQIVND (reference sequence). This CDR3 has 15 residues. The sequenced part of the CDR3 DNA is TGTGCCAGTATCGAGGGGTCTTATAGCAATCAGCCC. Translating gives CASIEGSYSNQP. The full CDR3 sequence reads CASIEGSYSNQPQHF.

At least ten counts were recorded for this clone. The CDR3 spells CAWEGQGRGELFF. The CDR3 DNA, read in part, is TGTGCCTGGGAAGGACAGGGGCGGGGGGAG. V gene TRBV30 combines with J gene TRBJ2-2; TRBD1 aligns across 9 bases. The read ends 3 residues early relative to the CDR3; the germline J gene fills the gap. CDR1 and CDR2 from the germline V gene are GTSNPN and SVGIG (reference sequence). This CDR3 spans 13 amino acids. V trimming: 5 bases; J trimming: 8 bases; junction bases outside the gene matches: 6.

This clone was recorded at least ten times. The read falls 3 residues short of the CDR3 end, and the missing part is taken from the germline J gene. The chain has TRBV7-2 and TRBJ1-1; 7 bases fit TRBD1. The CDR3 is 13 amino acids. Germline loops: CDR1 SGHTA, CDR2 FQGNSA. V lost 5 bases, J lost 5 bases, and 5 bases stayed unmatched. The CDR3 bases that were read are TGTGCCAGCAGCGCCGGGACAGCGACTGAA. Protein: CASSAGTATE. The complete CDR3 protein is CASSAGTATEAFF.

This clone was counted ten times or more. The sequenced fragment ends 3 residues before the CDR3 boundary, so the rest is inferred from the germline J gene. This sequence joins TRBV29-1 and TRBJ2-3; TRBD2 matches 9 bases. CDR1 is SQVTM and CDR2 is ANQGSEA in the germline V gene. This CDR3 is built from 14 residues. V shed 6 bases and J 5 bases; nucleotides not matched to a gene: 9. CDR3 residues: CSVHWSGGLDTQYF. The covered CDR3 bases are TGCAGCGTCCACTGGAGCGGGGGGTTAGATACG.

This clone has ten or more counts. The DNA read from the CDR3 is TGTGCCAGCAGCTTAAGGGACATCTATGGC. Translating gives CASSLRDIYG. The full CDR3 sequence reads CASSLRDIYGYTF. The V and J genes are TRBV7-2 and TRBJ1-2, with a weak D call TRBD1 (6 bases). Read sequence stops 3 residues before the CDR3 end, and the germline J gene provides the missing end. The CDR3 sequence is 13 residues long. V dropped 2 bases and J dropped 4 bases, with 8 bases sitting between them. The germline gives CDR1 SGHTA, CDR2 FQGNSA.